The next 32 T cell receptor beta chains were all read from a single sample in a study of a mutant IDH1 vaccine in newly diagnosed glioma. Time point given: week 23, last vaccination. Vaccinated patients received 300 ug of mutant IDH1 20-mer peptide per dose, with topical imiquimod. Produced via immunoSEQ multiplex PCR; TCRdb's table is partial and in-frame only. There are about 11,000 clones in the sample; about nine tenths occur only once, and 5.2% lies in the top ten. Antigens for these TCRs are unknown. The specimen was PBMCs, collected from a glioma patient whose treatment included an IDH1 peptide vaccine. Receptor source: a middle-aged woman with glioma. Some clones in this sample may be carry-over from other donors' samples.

In nucleotides, the CDR3 is TGTGCCAGCAGCGGGATCCAAGGACAGACCTACGAGCAGTACTTC. It is translated as CASSGIQGQTYEQYF. The V call is TRBV5-6, the J call TRBJ2-7; perhaps TRBD1 as D (6 bases). V was shortened by 4 bases and J by 2 bases, with 16 bases between the two germline ends. There are 15 residues in the CDR3. Germline V gene sequence: CDR1 SGHDT, CDR2 YYEEEE. The full variable domain, its missing parts supplied by reference TRBV5-6 and TRBJ2-7, is DAGVTQSPTHLIKTRGQQVTLRCSPKSGHDTVSWYQQALGQGPQFIFQYYEEEERQRGNFPDRFSGHQFPNYSSELNVNALLLGDSALYLCASSGIQGQTYEQYFGPGTRLTVT.

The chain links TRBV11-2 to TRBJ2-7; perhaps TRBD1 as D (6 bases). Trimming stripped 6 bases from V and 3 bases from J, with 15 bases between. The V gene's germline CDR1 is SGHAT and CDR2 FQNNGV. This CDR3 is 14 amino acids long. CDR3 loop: CASRRPGQIYEQYF. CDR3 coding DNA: TGTGCCAGCAGGAGACCGGGACAAATCTACGAGCAGTACTTC. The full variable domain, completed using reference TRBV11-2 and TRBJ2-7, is EAGVAQSPRYKIIEKRQSVAFWCNPISGHATLYWYQQILGQGPKLLIQFQNNGVVDDSQLPKDRFSAERLKGVDSTLKIQPAKLEDSAVYLCASRRPGQIYEQYFGPGTRLTVT.

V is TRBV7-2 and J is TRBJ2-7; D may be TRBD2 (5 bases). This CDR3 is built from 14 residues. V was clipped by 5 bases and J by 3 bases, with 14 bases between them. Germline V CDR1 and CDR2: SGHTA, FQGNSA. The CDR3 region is CASSGRATYYEQYF. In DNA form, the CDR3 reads TGTGCCAGCAGCGGGCGGGCCACATACTACGAGCAGTACTTC.

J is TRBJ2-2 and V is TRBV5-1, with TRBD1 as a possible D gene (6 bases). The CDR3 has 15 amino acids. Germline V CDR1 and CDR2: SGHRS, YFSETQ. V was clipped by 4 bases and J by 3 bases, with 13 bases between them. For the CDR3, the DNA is TGCGCCAGCAGCCCCACAGGGTCGGACACCGGGGAGCTGTTTTTT. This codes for CASSPTGSDTGELFF.

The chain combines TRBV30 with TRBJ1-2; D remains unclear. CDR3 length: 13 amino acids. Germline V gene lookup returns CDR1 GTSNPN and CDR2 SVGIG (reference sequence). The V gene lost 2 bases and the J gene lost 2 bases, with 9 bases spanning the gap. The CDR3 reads CAWSYGQNYGYTF. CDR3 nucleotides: TGTGCCTGGAGTTACGGGCAGAACTATGGCTACACCTTC.

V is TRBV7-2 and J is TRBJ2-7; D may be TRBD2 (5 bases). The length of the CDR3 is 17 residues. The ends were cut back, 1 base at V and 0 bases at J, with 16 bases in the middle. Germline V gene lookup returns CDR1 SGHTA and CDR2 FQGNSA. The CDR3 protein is CASSLVGVGVGSYEQYF. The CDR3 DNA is TGTGCCAGCAGCTTAGTCGGGGTTGGGGTAGGCTCCTACGAGCAGTACTTC. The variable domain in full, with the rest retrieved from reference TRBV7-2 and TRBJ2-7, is GAGVSQSPSNKVTEKGKDVELRCDPISGHTALYWYRQSLGQGLEFLIYFQGNSAPDKSGLPSDRFSAERTGGSVSTLTIQRTQQEDSAVYLCASSLVGVGVGSYEQYFGPGTRLTVT.

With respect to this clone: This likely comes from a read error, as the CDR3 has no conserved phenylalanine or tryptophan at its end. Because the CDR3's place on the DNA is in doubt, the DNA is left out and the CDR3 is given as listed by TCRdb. This CDR3 is CASSSGTVVL. This chain links TRBV7-9 with TRBJ1-1. The CDR3 comprises 10 residues, both ends counted. Germline V lookup: CDR1 SEHNR, CDR2 FQNEAQ (reference sequence).

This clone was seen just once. The CDR3 nucleotides are TGTGCCAGTAGCCCACAGGGCCGCTCTGGAAACACCATATATTTT. Protein: CASSPQGRSGNTIYF. The V and J genes are TRBV19 and TRBJ1-3, with D perhaps matching TRBD1 (6 bases). V lost 6 bases, J lost 0 bases, and 12 bases lay in between. Germline values: CDR1 LNHDA, CDR2 SQIVND (reference sequence). The CDR3 spans 15 residues. The full variable domain, with the rest looked up from reference TRBV19 and TRBJ1-3, is DGGITQSPKYLFRKEGQNVTLSCEQNLNHDAMYWYRQDPGQGLRLIYYSQIVNDFQKGDIAEGYSVSREKKESFPLTVTSAQKNPTAFYLCASSPQGRSGNTIYFGEGSWLTVV.

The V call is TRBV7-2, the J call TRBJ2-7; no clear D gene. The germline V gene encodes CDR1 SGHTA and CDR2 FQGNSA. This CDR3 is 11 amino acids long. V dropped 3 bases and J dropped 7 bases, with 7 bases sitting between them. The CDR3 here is CASSLGREQYF. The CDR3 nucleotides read TGTGCCAGCAGCTTGGGTAGGGAGCAGTACTTC.

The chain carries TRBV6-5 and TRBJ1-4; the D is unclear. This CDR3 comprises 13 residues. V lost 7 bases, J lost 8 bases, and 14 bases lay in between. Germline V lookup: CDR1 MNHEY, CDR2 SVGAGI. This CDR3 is CASTTWWGEKLFF. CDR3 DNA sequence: TGTGCCAGCACCACATGGTGGGGAGAAAAACTGTTTTTT.

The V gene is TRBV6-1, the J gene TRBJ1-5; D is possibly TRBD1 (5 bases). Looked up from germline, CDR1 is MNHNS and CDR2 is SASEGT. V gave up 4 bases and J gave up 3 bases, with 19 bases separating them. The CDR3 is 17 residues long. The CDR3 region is CASSVTLSGTDNQPQHF. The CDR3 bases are TGTGCCAGCAGTGTTACTTTATCGGGGACGGACAATCAGCCCCAGCATTTT.

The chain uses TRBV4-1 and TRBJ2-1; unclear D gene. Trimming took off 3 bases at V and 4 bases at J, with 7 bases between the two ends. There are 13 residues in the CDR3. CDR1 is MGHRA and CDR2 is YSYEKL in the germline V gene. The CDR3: CASSHDQYNEQFF. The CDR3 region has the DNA TGCGCCAGCAGCCATGACCAATACAATGAGCAGTTCTTC.

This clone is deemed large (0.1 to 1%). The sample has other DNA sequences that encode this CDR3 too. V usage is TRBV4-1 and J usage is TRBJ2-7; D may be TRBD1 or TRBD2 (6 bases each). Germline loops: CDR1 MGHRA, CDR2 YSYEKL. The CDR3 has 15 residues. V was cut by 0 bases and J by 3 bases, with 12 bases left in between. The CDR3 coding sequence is TGCGCCAGCAGCCAAGATCGGGGGCTTCACTACGAGCAGTACTTC. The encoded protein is CASSQDRGLHYEQYF.

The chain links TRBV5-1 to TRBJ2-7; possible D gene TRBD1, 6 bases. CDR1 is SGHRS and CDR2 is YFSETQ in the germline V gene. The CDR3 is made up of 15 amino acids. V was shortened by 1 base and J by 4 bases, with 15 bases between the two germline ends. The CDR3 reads CASSLQTGSTYEQYF. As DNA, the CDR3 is TGCGCCAGCAGCTTGCAGACAGGTTCTACGTACGAGCAGTACTTC.

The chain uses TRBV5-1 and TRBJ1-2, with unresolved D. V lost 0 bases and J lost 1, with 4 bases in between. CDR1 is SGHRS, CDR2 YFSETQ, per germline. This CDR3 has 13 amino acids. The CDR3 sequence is CASSLASNYGYTF. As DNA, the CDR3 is TGCGCCAGCAGCTTGGCCAGTAACTATGGCTACACCTTC.

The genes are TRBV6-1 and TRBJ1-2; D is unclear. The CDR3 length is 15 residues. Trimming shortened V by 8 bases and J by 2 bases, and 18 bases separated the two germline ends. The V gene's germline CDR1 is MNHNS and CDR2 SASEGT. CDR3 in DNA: TGTGCCAGCCGATACCCCGGACTCACCAACTATGGCTACACCTTC. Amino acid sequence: CASRYPGLTNYGYTF.

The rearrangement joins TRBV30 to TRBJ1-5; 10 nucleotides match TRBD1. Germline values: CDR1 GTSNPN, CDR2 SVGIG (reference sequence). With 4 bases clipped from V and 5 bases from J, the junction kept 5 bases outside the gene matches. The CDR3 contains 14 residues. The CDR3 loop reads CAWTSGTGDQPQHF. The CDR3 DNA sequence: TGTGCCTGGACTTCCGGGACAGGGGATCAGCCCCAGCATTTT.

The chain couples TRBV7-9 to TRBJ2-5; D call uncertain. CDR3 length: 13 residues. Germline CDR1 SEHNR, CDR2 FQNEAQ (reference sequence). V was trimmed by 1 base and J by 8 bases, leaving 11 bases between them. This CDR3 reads CASSLDYSLTQYF. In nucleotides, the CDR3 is TGTGCCAGCAGCTTAGACTACAGTCTAACCCAGTACTTC.

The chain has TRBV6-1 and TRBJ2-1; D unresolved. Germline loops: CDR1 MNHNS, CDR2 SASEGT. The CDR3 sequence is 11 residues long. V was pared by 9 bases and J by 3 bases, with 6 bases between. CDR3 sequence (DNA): TGTGCCAGTCGGAACTACAATGAGCAGTTCTTC. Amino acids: CASRNYNEQFF.

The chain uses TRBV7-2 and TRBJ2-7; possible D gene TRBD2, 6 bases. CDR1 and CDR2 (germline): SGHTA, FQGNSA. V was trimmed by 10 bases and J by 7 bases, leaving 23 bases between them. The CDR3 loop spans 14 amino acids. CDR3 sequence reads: CATATGVRGWEQYF. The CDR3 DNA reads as TGTGCCACCGCCACGGGGGTGCGAGGCTGGGAGCAGTACTTC.

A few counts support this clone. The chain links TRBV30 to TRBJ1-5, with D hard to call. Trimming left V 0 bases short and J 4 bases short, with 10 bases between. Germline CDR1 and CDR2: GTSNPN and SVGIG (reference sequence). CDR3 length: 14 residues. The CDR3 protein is CAWSVPGPNQPQHF. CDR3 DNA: TGTGCCTGGAGTGTACCCGGCCCGAATCAGCCCCAGCATTTT.

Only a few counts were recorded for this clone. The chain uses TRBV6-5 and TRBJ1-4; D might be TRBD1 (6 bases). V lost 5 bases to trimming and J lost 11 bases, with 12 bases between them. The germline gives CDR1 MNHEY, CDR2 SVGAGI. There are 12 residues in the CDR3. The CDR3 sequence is CASSKQGGKLFF. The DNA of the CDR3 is TGTGCCAGCAGTAAACAGGGAGGGAAACTGTTTTTT.

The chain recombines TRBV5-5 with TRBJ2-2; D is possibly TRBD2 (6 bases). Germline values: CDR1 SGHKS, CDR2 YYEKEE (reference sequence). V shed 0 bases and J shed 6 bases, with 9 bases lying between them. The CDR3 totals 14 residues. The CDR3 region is CASSLVGGSGELFF. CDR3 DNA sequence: TGTGCCAGCAGCTTGGTTGGGGGGTCCGGGGAGCTGTTTTTT.

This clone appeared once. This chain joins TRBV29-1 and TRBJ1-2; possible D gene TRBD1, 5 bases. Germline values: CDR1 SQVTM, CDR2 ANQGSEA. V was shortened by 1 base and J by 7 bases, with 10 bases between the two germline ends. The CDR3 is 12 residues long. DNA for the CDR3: TGCAGCGTTGAAGGGCAGGGAAGTGGCTACACCTTC. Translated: CSVEGQGSGYTF.

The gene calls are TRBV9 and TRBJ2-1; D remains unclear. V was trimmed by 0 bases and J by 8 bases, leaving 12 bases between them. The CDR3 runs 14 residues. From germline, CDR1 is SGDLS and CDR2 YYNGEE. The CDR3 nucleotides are TGTGCCAGCAGCGTAGCTGGCCAGAGCCATGAGCAGTTCTTC. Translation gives CASSVAGQSHEQFF.

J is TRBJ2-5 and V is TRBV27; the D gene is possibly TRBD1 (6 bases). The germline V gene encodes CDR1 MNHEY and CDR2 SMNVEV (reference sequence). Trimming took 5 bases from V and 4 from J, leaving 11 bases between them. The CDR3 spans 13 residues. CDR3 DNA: TGTGCCAGCAGTCATCAGGGGAGAGAGACCCAGTACTTC. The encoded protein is CASSHQGRETQYF.

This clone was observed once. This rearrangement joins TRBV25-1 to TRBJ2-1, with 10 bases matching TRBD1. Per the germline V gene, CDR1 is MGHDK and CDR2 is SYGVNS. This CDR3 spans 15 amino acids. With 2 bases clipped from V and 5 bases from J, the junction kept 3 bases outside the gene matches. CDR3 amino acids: CASSESGTGDNEQFF. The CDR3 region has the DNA TGTGCCAGCAGTGAAAGCGGGACAGGGGACAATGAGCAGTTCTTC.

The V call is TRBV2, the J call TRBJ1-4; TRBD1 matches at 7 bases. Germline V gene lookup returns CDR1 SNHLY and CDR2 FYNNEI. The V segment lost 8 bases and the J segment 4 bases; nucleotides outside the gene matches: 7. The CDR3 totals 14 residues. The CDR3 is CASRYRGNNEKLFF. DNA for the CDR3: TGTGCCAGCCGCTACAGGGGCAATAATGAAAAACTGTTTTTT.

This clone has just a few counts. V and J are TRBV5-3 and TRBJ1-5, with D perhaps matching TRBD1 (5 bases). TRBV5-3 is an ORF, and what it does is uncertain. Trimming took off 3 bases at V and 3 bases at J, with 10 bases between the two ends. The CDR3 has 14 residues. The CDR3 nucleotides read TGTGCCAGAAGCTATGGGACCGCCAATCAGCCCCAGCATTTT. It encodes CARSYGTANQPQHF.

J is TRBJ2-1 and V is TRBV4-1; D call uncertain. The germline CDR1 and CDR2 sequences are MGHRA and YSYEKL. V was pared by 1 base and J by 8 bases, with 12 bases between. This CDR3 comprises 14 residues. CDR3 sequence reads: CASSQVHRSDEQFF. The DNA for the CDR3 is TGCGCCAGCAGCCAAGTTCATAGGAGCGATGAGCAGTTCTTC.

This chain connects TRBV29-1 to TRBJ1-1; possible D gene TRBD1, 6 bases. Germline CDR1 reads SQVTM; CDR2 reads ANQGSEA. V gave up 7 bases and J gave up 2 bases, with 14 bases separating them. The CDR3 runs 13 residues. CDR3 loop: CSADGGANTEAFF. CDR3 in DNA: TGCAGCGCCGACGGGGGGGCTAACACTGAAGCTTTCTTT. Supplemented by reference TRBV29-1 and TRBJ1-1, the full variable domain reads SAVISQKPSRDICQRGTSLTIQCQVDSQVTMMFWYRQQPGQSLTLIATANQGSEATYESGFVIDKFPISRPNLTFSTLTVSNMSPEDSSIYLCSADGGANTEAFFGQGTRLTVV.

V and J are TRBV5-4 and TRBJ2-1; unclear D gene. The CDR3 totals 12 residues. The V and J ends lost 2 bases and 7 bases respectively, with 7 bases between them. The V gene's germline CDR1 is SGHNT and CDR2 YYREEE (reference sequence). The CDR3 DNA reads TGTGCCAGCAGCTTTGTGCAGAATGAGCAGTTCTTC. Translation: CASSFVQNEQFF.